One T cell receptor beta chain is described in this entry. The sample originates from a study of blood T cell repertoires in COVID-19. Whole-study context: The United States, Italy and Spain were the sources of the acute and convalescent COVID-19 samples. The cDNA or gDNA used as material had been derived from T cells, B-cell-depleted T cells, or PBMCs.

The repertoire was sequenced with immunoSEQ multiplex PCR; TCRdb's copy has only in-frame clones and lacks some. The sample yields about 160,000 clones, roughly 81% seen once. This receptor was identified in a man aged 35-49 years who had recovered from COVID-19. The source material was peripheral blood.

The CDR3 DNA is TGTGCCAGCAGCTTACAGGGTAGGACTAACTATGGCTACACCTTC. This sequence encodes CASSLQGRTNYGYTF. The J gene is TRBJ1-2, the V gene TRBV7-2; D might be TRBD1 (5 bases). Germline loops: CDR1 SGHTA, CDR2 FQGNSA. The CDR3 is 15 amino acids. Trimming left V 2 bases short and J 0 bases short, with 10 bases between.